The 4 T cell receptor beta chains in this list originate from one sample, sequenced in a study of Ad26.COV2.S vaccination and SARS-CoV-2 variants. Treatment reported: about 20 received Ad26.COV2.S at low or high dose, single or two shots; roughly 5 received placebo; per-sample allocation not given. Day 63 after the first injection of vaccine or placebo was the sampling time. Clones were sequenced by immunoSEQ multiplex PCR, and TCRdb holds only the in-frame ones, with some missing. The sample has about 280,000 clones, about 87% seen once. This material consisted of peripheral blood, taken in a trial of Ad26.COV2.S vaccine versus placebo. Every receptor here comes from a person between 18 and 59 years old who received the Ad26.COV2.S COVID-19 vaccine or a placebo.

The genes are TRBV5-1 and TRBJ2-7; D unresolved. The CDR3 has 18 residues. Germline CDR1 SGHRS, CDR2 YFSETQ. V was shortened by 5 bases and J by 4 bases, with 28 bases between the two germline ends. In DNA form, the CDR3 reads TGCGCCAGCAGTAGACCGTTGTTGGATCGGCCTCCGTTTTACGAGCAGTACTTC. Translation gives CASSRPLLDRPPFYEQYF.

J is TRBJ1-2 and V is TRBV6-2 or TRBV6-3; 7 bases agree with TRBD1. There are 14 residues in the CDR3. V shed 2 bases and J 5 bases; nucleotides not matched to a gene: 5. From germline, CDR1 is MNHEY and CDR2 SVGEGT. CDR3 residues: CASSYQGVLYGYTF. The CDR3 region has the DNA TGTGCCAGCAGTTACCAGGGGGTTTTGTATGGCTACACCTTC.

The V gene is TRBV2, the J gene TRBJ2-6; tentative D call: TRBD1 (5 bases). V gave up 4 bases and J gave up 4 bases, with 11 bases separating them. Per germline, CDR1 SNHLY and CDR2 FYNNEI. The CDR3 sequence is 15 residues long. This CDR3 reads CASSVRSGGANVLTF. Written as DNA, the CDR3 is TGTGCCAGCAGTGTTAGATCAGGGGGGGCCAACGTCCTGACTTTC.

This clone was observed a handful of times. The chain has TRBV30 and TRBJ1-3; D is uncertain. The V gene lost 7 bases and the J gene lost 0 bases, with 7 bases spanning the gap. This CDR3 is 12 amino acids long. The germline gives CDR1 GTSNPN, CDR2 SVGIG (reference sequence). CDR3 sequence: CASIHSGNTIYF. The CDR3 nucleotides are TGTGCCTCCATACACTCTGGAAACACCATATATTTT.